These T cell receptor beta chains were read from a single sample in a study of T cell clonotyping in hematopoietic cell transplantation. Sequenced by immunoSEQ multiplex PCR; TCRdb stores in-frame clones only, minus some. The data contain 6,500 to 9,500 clones, approximately 94% of them seen just once; the ten biggest clones take up roughly 1.4%. Sequences were derived from peripheral blood mononuclear cells, sampled 30 days after allogeneic stem cell transplant. These receptors all stem from a male patient between 55 and 70 years old who had an allogeneic stem cell transplant from an unrelated donor, so T cells may come from the graft donor. Some clones in this sample may be carry-over from other donors' samples. Both conserved end residues are part of each CDR3. Each record gives: V gene, J gene, clone size, D gene, CDR3 protein, CDR3 DNA. A D gene is named only where the DNA matches it firmly. Expanded clones are given a class, and other clones once, few, many or no size at all.

v_call: TRBV4-1; j_call: TRBJ2-7; clone_size: few; d_call: TRBD1; cdr3_aa: CASSQGDRGYEQYF; cdr3_nt: TGCGCCAGCAGCCAAGGAGACAGGGGGTACGAGCAGTACTTC
v_call: TRBV18; j_call: TRBJ1-4; clone_size: .; d_call: .; cdr3_aa: CASSPREKLFF; cdr3_nt: TGTGCCAGCTCACCAAGAGAAAAACTGTTTTTT
v_call: TRBV7-8; j_call: TRBJ1-1; clone_size: once; d_call: .; cdr3_aa: CASSLAQGMGTEAFF; cdr3_nt: TGTGCCAGCAGCTTAGCTCAGGGCATGGGGACTGAAGCTTTCTTT
v_call: TRBV4-1; j_call: TRBJ2-7; clone_size: .; d_call: .; cdr3_aa: CASSLHLGAEQYF; cdr3_nt: TGCGCCAGCAGCCTTCACCTGGGGGCCGAGCAGTACTTC
v_call: TRBV19; j_call: TRBJ2-7; clone_size: .; d_call: TRBD2; cdr3_aa: CASSISSGPYEQYF; cdr3_nt: TGTGCCAGTAGTATATCTAGCGGGCCCTACGAGCAGTACTTC
v_call: TRBV30; j_call: TRBJ2-1; clone_size: .; d_call: TRBD2; cdr3_aa: CAWSGGLSPYNEQFF; cdr3_nt: TGTGCCTGGAGTGGGGGACTATCCCCGTACAATGAGCAGTTCTTC
v_call: TRBV2; j_call: TRBJ1-2; clone_size: .; d_call: .; cdr3_aa: CASSPLGMGGYTF; cdr3_nt: TGTGCCAGCAGCCCCTTAGGAATGGGGGGCTACACCTTC
v_call: TRBV30; j_call: TRBJ2-3; clone_size: .; d_call: TRBD2; cdr3_aa: CAWISGRGSTDTQYF; cdr3_nt: TGTGCCTGGATCAGCGGGAGAGGGAGCACAGATACGCAGTATTTT
v_call: TRBV28; j_call: TRBJ2-7; clone_size: .; d_call: .; cdr3_aa: CASSRHLGEQYF; cdr3_nt: TGTGCCAGCAGCCGTCATTTAGGGGAGCAGTACTTC
v_call: TRBV25-1; j_call: TRBJ1-1; clone_size: .; d_call: .; cdr3_aa: CASSGQGPNTEAFF; cdr3_nt: TGTGCCAGCAGTGGTCAGGGCCCGAACACTGAAGCTTTCTTT
v_call: TRBV6-6; j_call: TRBJ2-3; clone_size: .; d_call: TRBD1; cdr3_aa: CASSRQGRSTDTQYF; cdr3_nt: TGTGCCAGCAGCCGACAGGGGCGAAGCACAGATACGCAGTATTTT
v_call: TRBV28; j_call: TRBJ1-2; clone_size: .; d_call: TRBD1; cdr3_aa: CASSRQWGQGASGYTF; cdr3_nt: TGTGCCAGCAGTCGCCAGTGGGGACAGGGGGCTAGTGGCTACACCTTC
v_call: TRBV19; j_call: TRBJ2-7; clone_size: .; d_call: TRBD1; cdr3_aa: CASSLGQGSSYEQYF; cdr3_nt: TGTGCCAGTAGTCTCGGACAGGGGAGCTCCTACGAGCAGTACTTC
v_call: TRBV2; j_call: TRBJ2-1; clone_size: few; d_call: TRBD2; cdr3_aa: CASSERLGLAGGWSYNEQFF; cdr3_nt: TGTGCCAGCAGTGAAAGGTTGGGGCTAGCGGGAGGATGGTCCTACAATGAGCAGTTCTTC
v_call: TRBV30; j_call: TRBJ2-7; clone_size: .; d_call: .; cdr3_aa: CAWSVVSLQDARMVYEQYF; cdr3_nt: TGTGCCTGGAGTGTAGTTTCCCTACAAGACGCACGGATGGTCTACGAGCAGTACTTC
v_call: TRBV4-1; j_call: TRBJ2-3; clone_size: .; d_call: TRBD2; cdr3_aa: CASSQRGGETDTQYF; cdr3_nt: TGCGCCAGCAGCCAACGGGGAGGGGAAACAGATACGCAGTATTTT
v_call: TRBV11-3; j_call: TRBJ2-5; clone_size: .; d_call: TRBD2; cdr3_aa: CASSLGGLAGGETQYF; cdr3_nt: TGTGCCAGCAGCTTAGGTGGACTAGCGGGAGGGGAGACCCAGTACTTC
v_call: TRBV30; j_call: TRBJ2-3; clone_size: .; d_call: .; cdr3_aa: CAWSRGGTDTQYF; cdr3_nt: TGTGCCTGGAGCAGGGGGGGCACAGATACGCAGTATTTT
v_call: TRBV5-8; j_call: TRBJ2-1; clone_size: .; d_call: .; cdr3_aa: CASSRPQVIGIDEQFF; cdr3_nt: TGTGCCAGCAGCCGGCCACAAGTCATAGGGATCGATGAGCAGTTCTTC
v_call: TRBV18; j_call: TRBJ1-1; clone_size: .; d_call: .; cdr3_aa: CASSSMGVAEAFF; cdr3_nt: TGTGCCAGCTCAAGTATGGGAGTCGCGGAAGCTTTCTTT
v_call: TRBV7-9; j_call: TRBJ1-1; clone_size: .; d_call: TRBD1; cdr3_aa: CASSQHRRGLIMNTEAFF; cdr3_nt: TGTGCCAGCAGCCAACACCGCAGGGGGCTAATTATGAACACTGAAGCTTTCTTT
v_call: TRBV6-4; j_call: TRBJ2-2; clone_size: .; d_call: TRBD1; cdr3_aa: CASSDVGTGKNTGELFF; cdr3_nt: TGTGCCAGCAGTGACGTAGGGACAGGGAAGAACACCGGGGAGCTGTTTTTT